The 3 T cell receptor beta chains below come from one sample, sequenced in a study of patients and donors after allogeneic stem cell transplantation. MiXCR, run by TCRdb on the RT-PCR reads, gives a single entry per CDR3 protein. The sample has tens of thousands of distinct CDR3 sequences; 4.5% to 5% are singletons. The sequenced sample was blood, either unsorted or a sorted T cell fraction (not recorded which). All receptors derive from a human donor who was either an allogeneic HSCT recipient or a stem cell or donor lymphocyte infusion donor (not recorded which). It is not recorded whose cells these are; they may come from a transplant donor.

The table lists this clonotype with a few counts. The gene calls are TRBV19 and TRBJ2-1, with 10 positions matching TRBD2. Germline loops: CDR1 LNHDA, CDR2 SQIVND (reference sequence). V was clipped by 0 bases and J by 14 bases; unmatched bases: 13. This CDR3 region has 16 residues. As DNA, the CDR3 is TGTGCCAGTAGTATAGAACATAGCGGGGGGCCGAACCCGGAGTTCTTC. It specifies CASSIEHSGGPNPEFF.

This clonotype came up many times. The chain links TRBV20-1 to TRBJ1-1, with TRBD1 identical over 12 bases. Germline V gene sequence: CDR1 DFQATT, CDR2 SNEGSKA (reference sequence). The length of the CDR3 is 15 residues. V lost 4 bases and J lost 4; bases outside the gene matches: 7. The CDR3 nucleotides read TGCAGTGCTATTTCGGGACAGGGGGCGAGCACTGAAGCTTTCTTT. Protein product: CSAISGQGASTEAFF.

In its sample, this clonotype was seen many times. V and J are TRBV27 and TRBJ2-1; 7 nucleotides align to TRBD2. Germline loops: CDR1 MNHEY, CDR2 SMNVEV (reference sequence). The CDR3 spans 15 residues. V lost 7 bases, J lost 2 bases, and 8 bases stayed unmatched. CDR3 coding DNA: TGTGCCAGCACCTCGGCCGGGACTACCTACAATGAGCAGTTCTTC. Protein: CASTSAGTTYNEQFF.